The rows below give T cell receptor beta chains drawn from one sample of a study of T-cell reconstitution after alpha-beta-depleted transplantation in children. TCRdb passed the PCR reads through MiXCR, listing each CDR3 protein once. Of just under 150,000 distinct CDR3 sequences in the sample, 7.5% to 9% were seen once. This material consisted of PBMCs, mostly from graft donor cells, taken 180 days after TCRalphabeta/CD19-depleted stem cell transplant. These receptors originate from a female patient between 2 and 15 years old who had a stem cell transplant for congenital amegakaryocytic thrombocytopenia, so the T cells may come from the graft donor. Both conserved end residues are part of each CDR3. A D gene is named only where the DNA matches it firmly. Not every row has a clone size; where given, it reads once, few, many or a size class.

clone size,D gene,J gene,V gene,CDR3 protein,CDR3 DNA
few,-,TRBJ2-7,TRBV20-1,CSAIRTDDTYEQYF,TGCAGTGCGATTCGGACAGACGATACCTACGAGCAGTACTTC
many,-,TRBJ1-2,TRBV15,CATSRALGGYTF,TGTGCCACCAGCAGAGCACTGGGTGGCTACACCTTC
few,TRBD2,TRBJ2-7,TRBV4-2,CASSPPLAGGYEQYF,TGTGCCAGCAGCCCCCCCCTAGCGGGAGGCTACGAGCAGTACTTC
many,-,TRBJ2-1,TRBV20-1,CSARDPPHNEQFF,TGCAGTGCTAGGGACCCACCCCACAATGAGCAGTTCTTC
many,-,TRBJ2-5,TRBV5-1,CASSGANQETQYF,TGCGCCAGCAGCGGCGCCAACCAAGAGACCCAGTACTTC
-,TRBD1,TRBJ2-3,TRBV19,CASSRTGAGTDTQYF,TGTGCCAGTAGTAGGACAGGGGCTGGGACAGATACGCAGTATTTT
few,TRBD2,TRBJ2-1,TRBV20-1,CSARHPIAGVAEQFF,TGCAGTGCGAGACACCCAATAGCGGGAGTAGCTGAGCAGTTCTTC
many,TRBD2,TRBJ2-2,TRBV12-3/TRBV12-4,CASSLAGDTGELFF,TGTGCCAGCAGTCTAGCGGGGGACACCGGGGAGCTGTTTTTT
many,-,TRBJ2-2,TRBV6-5,CASSYSPRFGELFF,TGTGCCAGCAGTTACTCACCGAGATTCGGGGAGCTGTTTTTT
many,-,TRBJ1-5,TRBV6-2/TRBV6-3,CASRLVEHSNQPQHF,TGTGCCAGCAGGCTAGTCGAGCATAGCAATCAGCCCCAGCATTTT
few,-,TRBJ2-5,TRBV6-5,CASSYTSRGRETQYF,TGTGCCAGCAGTTACACTTCGCGGGGACGGGAGACCCAGTACTTC
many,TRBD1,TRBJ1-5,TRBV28,CASSLIKFSGTGNQPQHF,TGTGCCAGCAGTTTAATAAAGTTCTCCGGGACAGGGAATCAGCCCCAGCATTTT
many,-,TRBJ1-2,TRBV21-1,CASSKTPREADGYTF,TGTGCCAGCAGCAAAACCCCCAGAGAGGCTGATGGCTACACCTTC
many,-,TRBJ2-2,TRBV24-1,CATSDLRGGFNTGELFF,TGTGCCACCAGTGATCTCAGGGGGGGATTTAACACCGGGGAGCTGTTTTTT
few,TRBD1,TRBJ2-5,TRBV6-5,CASSYSSADRGWETQYF,TGTGCCAGCAGTTACTCCAGTGCCGACAGGGGTTGGGAGACCCAGTACTTC
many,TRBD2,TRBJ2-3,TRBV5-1,CASSLRSSGRAKADTQYF,TGCGCCAGCAGCTTAAGGTCTAGCGGGAGGGCCAAAGCAGATACGCAGTATTTT
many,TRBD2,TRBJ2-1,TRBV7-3,CASSPGTSYNEQFF,TGTGCCAGCAGCCCCGGGACTAGCTACAATGAGCAGTTCTTC
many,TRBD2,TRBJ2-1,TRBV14,CASSQFLTSGEGEQFF,TGTGCCAGCAGCCAATTCTTGACTAGCGGGGAGGGTGAGCAGTTCTTC